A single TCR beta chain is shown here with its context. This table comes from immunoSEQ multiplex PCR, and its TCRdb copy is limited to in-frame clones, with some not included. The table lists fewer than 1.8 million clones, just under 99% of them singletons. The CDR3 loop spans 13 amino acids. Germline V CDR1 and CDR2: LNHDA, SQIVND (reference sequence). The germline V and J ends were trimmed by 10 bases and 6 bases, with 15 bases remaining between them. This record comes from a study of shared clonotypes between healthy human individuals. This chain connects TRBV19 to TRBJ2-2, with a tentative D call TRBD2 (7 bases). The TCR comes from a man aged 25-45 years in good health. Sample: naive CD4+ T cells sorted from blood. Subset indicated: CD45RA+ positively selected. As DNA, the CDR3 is TGTGCCACAGGGGAGCTAGCGGCCGGGGAGCTGTTTTTT. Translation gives CATGELAAGELFF.